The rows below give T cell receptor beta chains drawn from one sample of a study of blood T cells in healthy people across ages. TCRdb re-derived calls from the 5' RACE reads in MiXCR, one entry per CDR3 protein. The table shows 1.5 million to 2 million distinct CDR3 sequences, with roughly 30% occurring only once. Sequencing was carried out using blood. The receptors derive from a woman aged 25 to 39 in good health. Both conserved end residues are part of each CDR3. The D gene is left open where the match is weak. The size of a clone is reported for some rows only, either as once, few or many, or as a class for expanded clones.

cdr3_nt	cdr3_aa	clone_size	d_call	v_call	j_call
TGTGCCAGCAGCCAATCGGGCGGGACGTACAATGAGCAGTTCTTC	CASSQSGGTYNEQFF	many	.	TRBV7-3	TRBJ2-1
TGTTCCAGCAGCTTATTGGCAGGCAACCACCAGGGGAACACTGAAGCTTTCTTT	CSSSLLAGNHQGNTEAFF	.	.	TRBV7-9	TRBJ1-1
TGCAGTGCTGGACTAGCGGGGGGGTACAATGAGCAGTTCTTC	CSAGLAGGYNEQFF	few	TRBD2	TRBV20-1	TRBJ2-1
TGTGCCAGCAGCTTGGCTATACTCTACGAGCAGTACTTC	CASSLAILYEQYF	few	.	TRBV5-5	TRBJ2-7
TGCAGTGCTAGAGAGGGACCTGAGCGCTTGGGACCCTACAATGAGCAGTTCTTC	CSAREGPERLGPYNEQFF	.	.	TRBV20-1	TRBJ2-1
TGTGCCAGCAGCTTAGACATCTCAGGGGCCCAGCATTTT	CASSLDISGAQHF	.	.	TRBV7-2	TRBJ1-5
TGCGCCAGCAGCCAAGAACCCTCGGGGGGACTAACCCCATCCCAGGAGACCCAGTACTTC	CASSQEPSGGLTPSQETQYF	few	TRBD2	TRBV4-1	TRBJ2-5
TGCGCCAGCAGCCAAGGTACCGACTACGAGCAGTACTTC	CASSQGTDYEQYF	many	.	TRBV4-1	TRBJ2-7
TGTGCCAGCAGCTCCATGGGGCTAGCGGGGCAAGAGACCCAGTACTTC	CASSSMGLAGQETQYF	few	TRBD2	TRBV9	TRBJ2-5
TGCGCCAGCAGCTCACTAACAGGGGGCACAACTAATGAAAAACTGTTTTTT	CASSSLTGGTTNEKLFF	few	TRBD1	TRBV5-1	TRBJ1-4
TGTGCCAGCAGCCCGAGGGAAGATCTCAGTAGCTACACCTTC	CASSPREDLSSYTF	.	.	TRBV7-8	TRBJ1-2
TGTGCCAGCAGCGTGGGAGCTCCGGGACAGCAAGAGACCCAGTACTTC	CASSVGAPGQQETQYF	few	TRBD1	TRBV5-5	TRBJ2-5
TGTGCCAGCAGCTCCCCAACTAGCAGCCGTGGGAATTCCTACGAGCAGTACTTC	CASSSPTSSRGNSYEQYF	.	.	TRBV7-9	TRBJ2-7
TGTGCCAGCACCCCACGGGAGAGGATCTCTAGAAATGAGCAGTTCTTC	CASTPRERISRNEQFF	.	.	TRBV12-3/TRBV12-4	TRBJ2-1
TGTGCCAGCAGCTTGGCCATGGCAGAGACCCAGTACTTC	CASSLAMAETQYF	.	.	TRBV5-5	TRBJ2-5
TGTGCCAGCAGGTTGGGTGACAGGGACTACGAGCAGTACTTC	CASRLGDRDYEQYF	.	TRBD1	TRBV5-4	TRBJ2-7
TGCGCCAGCAGCTGGCTAGGCGGGACAACCTACAATGAGCAGTTCTTC	CASSWLGGTTYNEQFF	.	.	TRBV5-1	TRBJ2-1
TGTGCCAGCAGCTTACTATTGGGCCAGGGGGCTATCAATGAGCAGTTCTTC	CASSLLLGQGAINEQFF	.	TRBD1	TRBV7-9	TRBJ2-1
TGTGCCAGCAGCTTAGCCCAGGGGGCGCGGTCCGAGCAGTACTTC	CASSLAQGARSEQYF	few	TRBD1	TRBV7-8	TRBJ2-7
TGTGCCAGCAGCTCCTTCGTCAGGGGGCTCAAAGGTGAAGCTTTCTTT	CASSSFVRGLKGEAFF	.	TRBD1	TRBV11-2	TRBJ1-1
TGTGCCAGCAGTCCTAGGACGAGGGTTGAAGCTTTCTTT	CASSPRTRVEAFF	.	.	TRBV27	TRBJ1-1
TGTGCCAGCAGCGCCATCGGGACTAGCGGTTACACAGATACGCAGTATTTT	CASSAIGTSGYTDTQYF	.	TRBD2	TRBV11-3	TRBJ2-3
TGCGCCAGCAGCCCAATAGGCGAACATTACGAGCAGTACTTC	CASSPIGEHYEQYF	.	.	TRBV4-1	TRBJ2-7
TGTGCCAGCAGCTTAGGGGGCACGACAAGCGGGGAGACCCAGTACTTC	CASSLGGTTSGETQYF	.	.	TRBV11-2	TRBJ2-5
TGTGCCAGCAGCGTAACTACGGGTTGGGGCCGGGAGCTAGGGACCTACGAGCAGTACTTC	CASSVTTGWGRELGTYEQYF	.	.	TRBV7-9	TRBJ2-7
TGTGCCAGCAGTGAGAGACTATTAGGATCCTACGAGCAGTACTTC	CASSERLLGSYEQYF	many	.	TRBV2	TRBJ2-7
TGTGCCAGCAGCTTGGGCAAAGGCTACACCTTC	CASSLGKGYTF	.	.	TRBV5-6	TRBJ1-2
TGCGCCAGCAGCCAAGTCGGCCAGCGGGGGGGCAATGAGCAGTTCTTC	CASSQVGQRGGNEQFF	few	TRBD2	TRBV4-1	TRBJ2-1
TGCGCCAGCAGCTTCGAAGCGGCATCCTACGGGCAGTACTTC	CASSFEAASYGQYF	.	.	TRBV5-1	TRBJ2-7
TGTGCCATCAGTGAGTCGGATGAAAAACTGTTTTTT	CAISESDEKLFF	few	.	TRBV10-3	TRBJ1-4
TGTGCCAGCAGTGAAGATCGGGGAGGGAGCAGAAGCTCCTACGAGCAGTACTTC	CASSEDRGGSRSSYEQYF	few	TRBD2	TRBV2	TRBJ2-7
TGTGCCAGCAGCTTAGGTCGACAGGTGCACGAGCAGTACTTC	CASSLGRQVHEQYF	.	.	TRBV11-2	TRBJ2-7
TGCGCCAGCAGCCCCCTGGGTACCGGACAGGGGGTTCCCTACGAGCAGTACTTC	CASSPLGTGQGVPYEQYF	few	TRBD1	TRBV4-1	TRBJ2-7
TGCAGCGTTGAAGATGAAGGGAGCTCCTACAATGTGCAGTTCTTC	CSVEDEGSSYNVQFF	.	.	TRBV29-1	TRBJ2-1
TGCAGCGCACGCACAGGGATTAATACCGCTGGCTACACCTTC	CSARTGINTAGYTF	few	.	TRBV29-1	TRBJ1-2
TGTGCCAGCAGCTTTGCAGGGAGTAGCAATTCACCCCTCCACTTT	CASSFAGSSNSPLHF	.	.	TRBV5-4	TRBJ1-6
TGTGCCAGCAGTCGCCTTGGACTAGCTAACGAGCAGTACTTC	CASSRLGLANEQYF	.	TRBD2	TRBV28	TRBJ2-7
TGTGCCAGCAGTTTGGCCAGCTCTAACGAGCAGTACTTC	CASSLASSNEQYF	many	.	TRBV12-3/TRBV12-4	TRBJ2-7
TGCGCCAGCAGCTTGGTTCCAGGGAAAGATACGCAGTATTTT	CASSLVPGKDTQYF	.	.	TRBV5-1	TRBJ2-3
TGTGCCAGCAGTCGGGACAGGGCAAAAGAGACCCGGTACTTC	CASSRDRAKETRYF	.	TRBD1	TRBV2	TRBJ2-5
TGCAGTGCTAGGGTTAGCGGGGGTAGCTCCTACAATGAGCAGTTCTTC	CSARVSGGSSYNEQFF	.	TRBD2	TRBV20-1	TRBJ2-1
TGTGCCAGCAGCTTAAATGCAGGGGCCTATGGCTACACCTTC	CASSLNAGAYGYTF	.	.	TRBV7-6	TRBJ1-2
TGCAGTGTTGAGATAGTCCGCGGGGGGACCAGCACAGATACGCAGTATTTT	CSVEIVRGGTSTDTQYF	many	TRBD2	TRBV20-1	TRBJ2-3